The clone carrying this T cell receptor beta chain showed up just once. V shed 1 base and J shed 5 bases, with 6 bases lying between them. The length of the CDR3 is 11 residues. Germline loops: CDR1 DFQATT, CDR2 SNEGSKA (reference sequence). A Seattle source enrolled patients during active infection and followed them longitudinally. The sample comes from a study of blood T cell repertoires in COVID-19. Study-wide context: Donors in the United States, Italy and Spain gave samples during acute or convalescent COVID-19. Nucleic acid was either cDNA or gDNA, and it came from T cells, B-cell-depleted T cells, or PBMCs.

Original processing methods: Amplification from reference gene primers served as the basis for estimated nucleated cell counts. Libraries were prepared by immunoSEQ multiplex PCR; TCRdb keeps only in-frame clonotypes and omits some of them. V and J calls and clone size are those listed in that table; D and trimming were worked out from the DNA. The table includes 150,000 to 200,000 clones, around four fifths detected once. This chain uses TRBV20-1 with TRBJ2-7, with a weak D call TRBD2 (6 bases). The sequenced sample consisted of peripheral blood. This clonotype was obtained from a woman in her 70s with COVID-19, enrolled during active disease. The CDR3 region is CSARGEDEQYF. The CDR3 bases are TGCAGTGCTAGAGGGGAGGACGAGCAGTACTTC.